This T cell receptor (beta chain) was sequenced during a study of cytomegalovirus exposure and HLA in healthy donors. Primers for the PCR totalled 60 Vbeta and 13 Jbeta. Method: immunoSEQ multiplex PCR; TCRdb's copy keeps in-frame clones and lacks some. Of under 200,000 clones listed, around 78% are singletons. Worth noting for this clone: An end of the junction differs from the germline gene, which may be a read error.

The germline V gene encodes CDR1 SEHNR and CDR2 FQNEAQ (reference sequence). This CDR3 comprises 13 residues. V usage is TRBV7-9 and J usage is TRBJ2-5, with unresolved D. The TCR sequence derives from a man aged 40-49 years in good health and CMV-seronegative. The specimen was PBMCs. The CDR3 DNA sequence: TGTTCCAGCAGCTTAGCCTCCGGGGAGACCCAGTACTTC. Amino acid sequence: CSSSLASGETQYF.